Listed below are T cell receptor beta chains from one sample, sequenced in a study of early T cells in non-severe SARS-CoV-2 infection. TCRdb re-derived calls from the 5' RACE reads in MiXCR, one entry per CDR3 protein. The table lists roughly 16,000 distinct CDR3 sequences, around 5.6% of them singletons, with around 7% in the top ten. The specimen was whole blood, collected at baseline. These receptors all stem from an adult who was a healthcare worker with PCR-confirmed SARS-CoV-2 infection or an uninfected control (not recorded which). Both conserved end residues are part of each CDR3. The order of the fields is J gene, V gene, clone size, D gene, CDR3 DNA, CDR3 protein. A D gene is named only where the DNA matches it firmly. Some rows have no size entry. The others give once, few or many, or a class for an expanded clone.

J gene: TRBJ1-4
V gene: TRBV3-1
clone size: many
D gene: -
CDR3 DNA: TGTGCCAGCAGCCCTACCCCGAATGGGGTAAAACTGTTTTTT
CDR3 protein: CASSPTPNGVKLFF

J gene: TRBJ2-3
V gene: TRBV7-2
clone size: medium-sized
D gene: -
CDR3 DNA: TGTGCCAGCAGCTTAAATCCGGGCACAGATACGCAGTATTTT
CDR3 protein: CASSLNPGTDTQYF

J gene: TRBJ1-4
V gene: TRBV20-1
clone size: many
D gene: -
CDR3 DNA: TGCAGTGCTTTGGGTGTCGTTCGTGAAAAACTGTTTTTT
CDR3 protein: CSALGVVREKLFF

J gene: TRBJ2-5
V gene: TRBV29-1
clone size: few
D gene: -
CDR3 DNA: TGCAGCGTCGGACAGAGAGAGACCCAGTACTTC
CDR3 protein: CSVGQRETQYF

J gene: TRBJ2-1
V gene: TRBV7-6
clone size: many
D gene: TRBD2
CDR3 DNA: TGTGCCAGCAGCTCGGGACTAGCTCAATTCTACAATGAGCAGTTCTTC
CDR3 protein: CASSSGLAQFYNEQFF

J gene: TRBJ2-3
V gene: TRBV9
clone size: -
D gene: TRBD1
CDR3 DNA: TGTGCCAGCAGCGTATCGACCTTTGGACAGGGCGGCGCAGATACGCAGTATTTT
CDR3 protein: CASSVSTFGQGGADTQYF

J gene: TRBJ2-2
V gene: TRBV20-1
clone size: many
D gene: TRBD2
CDR3 DNA: TGCAGTGCTCTAGCGGACGCGAACACCGGGGAGCTGTTTTTT
CDR3 protein: CSALADANTGELFF

J gene: TRBJ2-3
V gene: TRBV11-2
clone size: many
D gene: TRBD2
CDR3 DNA: TGTGCCAGCAGCTTCGGGACTAGCGGGGGAGATACGCAGTATTTT
CDR3 protein: CASSFGTSGGDTQYF

J gene: TRBJ2-5
V gene: TRBV4-1
clone size: many
D gene: TRBD2
CDR3 DNA: TGCGCCAGCAGCCTCTTCCCCCCTAGCGGGGGGGGACCGTACCAAGAGACCCAGTACTTC
CDR3 protein: CASSLFPPSGGGPYQETQYF

J gene: TRBJ1-2
V gene: TRBV12-3/TRBV12-4
clone size: many
D gene: -
CDR3 DNA: TGTGCCAGCAGCCCCGCCCACACAGATCCTGACTTCTATGGCTACACCTTC
CDR3 protein: CASSPAHTDPDFYGYTF

J gene: TRBJ1-1
V gene: TRBV5-1
clone size: few
D gene: TRBD1
CDR3 DNA: TGCGCCAGCAGCTTAGAACCTCCGGGACAGAATTTTAACACTGAAGCTTTCTTT
CDR3 protein: CASSLEPPGQNFNTEAFF

J gene: TRBJ1-1
V gene: TRBV6-1
clone size: many
D gene: -
CDR3 DNA: TGTGCCAGCAGGGAAGCTTTCTTT
CDR3 protein: CASREAFF

J gene: TRBJ2-6
V gene: TRBV14
clone size: -
D gene: -
CDR3 DNA: TGTGCCAGCAGCTCCAGGGTTGGGGCCAACGTCCTGACTTTC
CDR3 protein: CASSSRVGANVLTF

J gene: TRBJ1-6
V gene: TRBV12-3/TRBV12-4
clone size: many
D gene: TRBD1
CDR3 DNA: TGTGCCAGCAGCCGAAGGGGGTGGACAGGTTTGAATTCACCCCTCCACTTT
CDR3 protein: CASSRRGWTGLNSPLHF

J gene: TRBJ2-5
V gene: TRBV29-1
clone size: -
D gene: TRBD1
CDR3 DNA: TGCAGCGTTGCGACAGGGCGGGAGACCCAGTACTTC
CDR3 protein: CSVATGRETQYF

J gene: TRBJ1-1
V gene: TRBV29-1
clone size: -
D gene: -
CDR3 DNA: TGCAGCGCCGCTCTAGGAGGATTGGGCACTGAAGCTTTCTTT
CDR3 protein: CSAALGGLGTEAFF

J gene: TRBJ1-3
V gene: TRBV10-3
clone size: many
D gene: -
CDR3 DNA: TGTGCCATCAGTGTTACAAACAGTGGAAACACCATATATTTT
CDR3 protein: CAISVTNSGNTIYF

J gene: TRBJ2-7
V gene: TRBV7-9
clone size: few
D gene: -
CDR3 DNA: TGTGCCAGCAGCATCGTTCAAGGCATCCACGAGCAGTACTTC
CDR3 protein: CASSIVQGIHEQYF

J gene: TRBJ2-2
V gene: TRBV7-3
clone size: -
D gene: -
CDR3 DNA: TGTGCCAGCAACGCAATGACCCGTTCCGGGGAGCTTTTTTTT
CDR3 protein: CASNAMTRSGELFF

J gene: TRBJ1-2
V gene: TRBV7-2
clone size: many
D gene: TRBD1
CDR3 DNA: TGTGCCAGCAGCTCCCAGACAGGGGGCTATGGCTACACCTTC
CDR3 protein: CASSSQTGGYGYTF

J gene: TRBJ1-3
V gene: TRBV7-8
clone size: many
D gene: -
CDR3 DNA: TGTGCCAGCAGTCGAAACTCCGGGACCTCTGGAAACACCATATATTTT
CDR3 protein: CASSRNSGTSGNTIYF

J gene: TRBJ2-7
V gene: TRBV20-1
clone size: -
D gene: TRBD1
CDR3 DNA: TGCAGTGCTAGAGGTCCGGGGACAGGGGTAGACGAGCAGTACTTC
CDR3 protein: CSARGPGTGVDEQYF

J gene: TRBJ2-5
V gene: TRBV6-1
clone size: many
D gene: -
CDR3 DNA: TGTGCCAGCAGCCCCGTTAGCAAGGAGACCCAGTACTTC
CDR3 protein: CASSPVSKETQYF

J gene: TRBJ1-5
V gene: TRBV20-1
clone size: -
D gene: -
CDR3 DNA: TGCAGTGCAACGGGACGGCGATATAGCAATCAGCCCCAGCATTTT
CDR3 protein: CSATGRRYSNQPQHF

J gene: TRBJ2-5
V gene: TRBV18
clone size: many
D gene: TRBD1
CDR3 DNA: TGTGCCAGCTCACAGGGACAGGAAGAGACCCAGTACTTC
CDR3 protein: CASSQGQEETQYF

J gene: TRBJ2-1
V gene: TRBV11-3
clone size: many
D gene: -
CDR3 DNA: TGTGCCAGCAGCAAGGGGCCCACTGGCAGCGAGCAGTTCTTC
CDR3 protein: CASSKGPTGSEQFF

J gene: TRBJ1-2
V gene: TRBV7-6
clone size: many
D gene: -
CDR3 DNA: TGTGCCAGCAGCCACGACGAAGGAACCGTCTATGGCTACACCTTC
CDR3 protein: CASSHDEGTVYGYTF

J gene: TRBJ1-1
V gene: TRBV4-1
clone size: -
D gene: -
CDR3 DNA: TGCGCCAGCAGCCAAGGTAACGGGCTGGCCACTGAAGCTTTCTTT
CDR3 protein: CASSQGNGLATEAFF

J gene: TRBJ2-2
V gene: TRBV5-1
clone size: -
D gene: -
CDR3 DNA: TGCGCCAGCCGATTTGGGTTCACCGGGGAGCTGTTTTTT
CDR3 protein: CASRFGFTGELFF

J gene: TRBJ1-1
V gene: TRBV7-6
clone size: many
D gene: -
CDR3 DNA: TGTGCCAGCAGCCCCGAGCTGAACACTGAAGCTTTCTTT
CDR3 protein: CASSPELNTEAFF

J gene: TRBJ2-3
V gene: TRBV29-1
clone size: many
D gene: TRBD2
CDR3 DNA: TGCAGCGTTGCGGCGGGGGAAGTCGCAGATACGCAGTATTTT
CDR3 protein: CSVAAGEVADTQYF

J gene: TRBJ1-6
V gene: TRBV6-2/TRBV6-3
clone size: many
D gene: -
CDR3 DNA: TGTGCCAGCACTGCGAGCGGGACAATGAATAATTCACCCCTCCACTTT
CDR3 protein: CASTASGTMNNSPLHF

J gene: TRBJ1-3
V gene: TRBV18
clone size: many
D gene: -
CDR3 DNA: TGTGCCAGCTCATGGAGAGGAATTGACAATAACTCTGGAAACACCATATATTTT
CDR3 protein: CASSWRGIDNNSGNTIYF

J gene: TRBJ1-2
V gene: TRBV7-3
clone size: many
D gene: -
CDR3 DNA: TGTGCCAGCAGCCCACGACCGATTGGTGGTCCGTCTGGCTACACCTTC
CDR3 protein: CASSPRPIGGPSGYTF

J gene: TRBJ1-1
V gene: TRBV30
clone size: -
D gene: TRBD1
CDR3 DNA: TGTGCCTGGAGAAAGGGAGGGGGCTACACTGAAGCTTTCTTT
CDR3 protein: CAWRKGGGYTEAFF

J gene: TRBJ2-2
V gene: TRBV12-3/TRBV12-4
clone size: many
D gene: TRBD1
CDR3 DNA: TGTGCCAGCAGTAGACAGGGGGGGAACACCGGGGAGCTGTTTTTT
CDR3 protein: CASSRQGGNTGELFF

J gene: TRBJ2-3
V gene: TRBV7-9
clone size: medium-sized
D gene: -
CDR3 DNA: TGTGCCAGCAGCTTCCCGGGGACGCAGTATTTT
CDR3 protein: CASSFPGTQYF

J gene: TRBJ1-1
V gene: TRBV7-2
clone size: many
D gene: -
CDR3 DNA: TGTGCCAGCAGCTCACGGCTAGGGGGCACTGAAGCTTTCTTT
CDR3 protein: CASSSRLGGTEAFF

J gene: TRBJ2-5
V gene: TRBV6-5
clone size: many
D gene: -
CDR3 DNA: TGTGCCAGCAGCGTGGCGAATGATCGGGAGACCCAGTACTTC
CDR3 protein: CASSVANDRETQYF

J gene: TRBJ2-5
V gene: TRBV20-1
clone size: medium-sized
D gene: -
CDR3 DNA: TGCAGTGCTAGAGATGCGGGGTTTGAGACCCAGTACTTC
CDR3 protein: CSARDAGFETQYF

J gene: TRBJ2-1
V gene: TRBV11-2
clone size: few
D gene: -
CDR3 DNA: TGTGCCAGCAGCTTCGTTCGCGGAAGTGGGGACTACAATGAGCAGTTCTTC
CDR3 protein: CASSFVRGSGDYNEQFF

J gene: TRBJ1-6
V gene: TRBV6-5
clone size: many
D gene: -
CDR3 DNA: TGTGCCAGCAGTTACTCGAGGTTAGGGGATTCACCCCTCCACTTT
CDR3 protein: CASSYSRLGDSPLHF

J gene: TRBJ2-6
V gene: TRBV29-1
clone size: many
D gene: TRBD1
CDR3 DNA: TGCAGCGTCACAGGGGCTGGGGCCAACGTCCTGACTTTC
CDR3 protein: CSVTGAGANVLTF

J gene: TRBJ2-7
V gene: TRBV5-1
clone size: many
D gene: -
CDR3 DNA: TGCGCCAGCAGCGTACTAGCCGGGGCCTACGAGCAGTACTTC
CDR3 protein: CASSVLAGAYEQYF

J gene: TRBJ1-4
V gene: TRBV5-1
clone size: -
D gene: -
CDR3 DNA: TGCGCCAGCAGCTTGGAGGCGCGTTCCAATGAAAAACTGTTTTTT
CDR3 protein: CASSLEARSNEKLFF

J gene: TRBJ2-1
V gene: TRBV6-5
clone size: many
D gene: -
CDR3 DNA: TGTGCCAGCAGTTACAGGATCGCCAGCTCCTACAATGAGCAGTTCTTC
CDR3 protein: CASSYRIASSYNEQFF